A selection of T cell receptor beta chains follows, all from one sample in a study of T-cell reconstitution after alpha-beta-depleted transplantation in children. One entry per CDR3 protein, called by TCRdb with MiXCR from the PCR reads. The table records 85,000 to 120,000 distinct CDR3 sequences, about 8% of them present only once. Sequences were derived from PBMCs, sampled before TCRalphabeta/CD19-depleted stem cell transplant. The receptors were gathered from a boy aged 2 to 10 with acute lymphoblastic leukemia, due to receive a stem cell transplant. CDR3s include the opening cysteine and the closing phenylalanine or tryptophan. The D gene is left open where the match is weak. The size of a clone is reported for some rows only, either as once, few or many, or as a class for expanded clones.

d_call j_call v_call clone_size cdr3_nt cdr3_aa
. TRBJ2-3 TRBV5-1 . TGCGCCAGCAGCCTAACCACCGGGGATACGCAGTATTTT CASSLTTGDTQYF
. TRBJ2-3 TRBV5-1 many TGCGCCAGCAGCCTACCCGCAGATACGCAGTATTTT CASSLPADTQYF
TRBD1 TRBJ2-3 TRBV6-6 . TGTGCCAGCAGCCGGACCGGGACAGGGGATGAGTATTTT CASSRTGTGDEYF
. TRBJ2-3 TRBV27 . TGTGCCAGCAGCCGGACAGCTAGAGCAGATACGCAGTATTTT CASSRTARADTQYF
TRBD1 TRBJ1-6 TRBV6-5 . TGTGCCAGCAGTTCCCGTAGGGGACAGGGTTTCTCACCCCTCCACTTT CASSSRRGQGFSPLHF
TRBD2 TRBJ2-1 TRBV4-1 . TGCGCCAGCAGCCGAGGGGGTATAGCGGGGCGCTACAATGAGCAGTTCTTC CASSRGGIAGRYNEQFF
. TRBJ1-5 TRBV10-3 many TGTGCCATCAGTGAGTCGGCATTCGATCAGCCCCAGCATTTT CAISESAFDQPQHF
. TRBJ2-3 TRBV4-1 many TGCGCCAGCAGCCCAGACGGGACAAACACAGATACGCAGTATTTT CASSPDGTNTDTQYF
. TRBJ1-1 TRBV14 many TGTGCCAGCAGCAACCGACATCAGAACACTGAAGCTTTCTTT CASSNRHQNTEAFF
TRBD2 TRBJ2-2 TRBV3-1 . TGTGCCTGCAGCACTCTGGACACGGGAGGCGGGGAGCTGTTTTTT CACSTLDTGGGELFF
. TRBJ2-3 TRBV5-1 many TGCGCCAGCAGCTCAGCGCTCCAAAGTATAACAGATACGCAGTATTTT CASSSALQSITDTQYF
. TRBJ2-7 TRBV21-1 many TGTGCCAGCAGAAGGGGAGAGACAGCCGCCTACGAGCAGTACTTC CASRRGETAAYEQYF
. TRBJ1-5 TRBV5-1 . TGCGCCAGCAGCTTGGAGTCCGGCAATCAGCCCCAGCATTTT CASSLESGNQPQHF
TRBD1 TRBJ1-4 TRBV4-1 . TGCGCCAGCAGCCAAGCGGACAGGGGAGTCGAAAAACTGTTTTTT CASSQADRGVEKLFF
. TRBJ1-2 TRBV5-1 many TGCGCCAGCAGCTCGGACAGTTCCTATGGCTACACCTTC CASSSDSSYGYTF
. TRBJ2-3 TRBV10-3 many TGTGCCACGGAGGGTCAGAGGGATACGCAGTATTTT CATEGQRDTQYF
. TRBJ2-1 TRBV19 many TGTGCCAGTAGTATCCTACGCGGGGGCGCCGCGAGTGAGCAGTTCTTC CASSILRGGAASEQFF
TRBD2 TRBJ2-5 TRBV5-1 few TGCGCCAGCAGCTTGACTAGCGGGGGAGAGACCCAGTACTTC CASSLTSGGETQYF
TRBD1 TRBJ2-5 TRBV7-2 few TGTGCCAGCAGCTTACAGGGGGCAGGGGAGACCCAGTACTTC CASSLQGAGETQYF
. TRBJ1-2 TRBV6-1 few TGTGCCAGCAGTGACCGCAACGGGCCGTTCTATGGCTACACCTTC CASSDRNGPFYGYTF
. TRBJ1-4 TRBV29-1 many TGCAGCGCCCAAGCGGGGTCCTTGGAAAAACTGTTTTTT CSAQAGSLEKLFF
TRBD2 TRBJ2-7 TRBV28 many TGTGCCAGCAGACCCGGGGGGGGAAACGAGCAGTACTTC CASRPGGGNEQYF
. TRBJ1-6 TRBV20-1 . TGCAGTGCTAGACCCCTCGGTAGGGATGTTTCACCCCTCCACTTT CSARPLGRDVSPLHF
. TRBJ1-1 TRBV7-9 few TGTGCCAGCAGCTTAGGGTCGATGGTCAGGAGCGAAGCTTTCTTT CASSLGSMVRSEAFF
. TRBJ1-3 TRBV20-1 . TGCAGTGCTAGAGATCAGTTTAGTGATAGCTCTGGAAACACCGTATATTTT CSARDQFSDSSGNTVYF
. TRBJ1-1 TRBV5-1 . TGCGCCAGCAGCTTCGGGACGGCGAACACTGAAGCTTTCTTT CASSFGTANTEAFF
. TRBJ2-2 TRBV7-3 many TGTGCCAGCAGCTTATCTGGCCCCCCGATAGGGGAGCTGTTTTTT CASSLSGPPIGELFF
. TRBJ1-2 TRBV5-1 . TGCGCCAGCAGCTTGGGACAAAAAAACTATGGCTACACCTTC CASSLGQKNYGYTF
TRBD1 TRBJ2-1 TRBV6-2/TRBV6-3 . TGTGCCAGCACCCCCGAGGACAGGCCTTACAATGAGCAGTTCTTC CASTPEDRPYNEQFF
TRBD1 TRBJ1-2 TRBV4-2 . TGTGCCAGCAGCCAATCCGACAGGGCCGGCTATGGCTACACCTTC CASSQSDRAGYGYTF
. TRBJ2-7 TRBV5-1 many TGCGCCAGCAGCTTTACGGGGGACCACTTCGAGCAGTACTTC CASSFTGDHFEQYF
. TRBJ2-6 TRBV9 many TGTGCCAGCAGCGAGACAGGGGCCAACGTCCTGACTTTC CASSETGANVLTF
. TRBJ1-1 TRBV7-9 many TGTGCCAGCAGCTTAGGAGGGCCGAACACTGAAGCTTTCTTT CASSLGGPNTEAFF
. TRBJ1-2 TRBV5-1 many TGCGCCAGCAGCCTGGGGTCCTATGGCTACACCTTC CASSLGSYGYTF
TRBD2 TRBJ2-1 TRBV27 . TGTGCCAGCGGAAAGCGGGGGACCGGGTCCTACAATGAGCAGTTCTTC CASGKRGTGSYNEQFF